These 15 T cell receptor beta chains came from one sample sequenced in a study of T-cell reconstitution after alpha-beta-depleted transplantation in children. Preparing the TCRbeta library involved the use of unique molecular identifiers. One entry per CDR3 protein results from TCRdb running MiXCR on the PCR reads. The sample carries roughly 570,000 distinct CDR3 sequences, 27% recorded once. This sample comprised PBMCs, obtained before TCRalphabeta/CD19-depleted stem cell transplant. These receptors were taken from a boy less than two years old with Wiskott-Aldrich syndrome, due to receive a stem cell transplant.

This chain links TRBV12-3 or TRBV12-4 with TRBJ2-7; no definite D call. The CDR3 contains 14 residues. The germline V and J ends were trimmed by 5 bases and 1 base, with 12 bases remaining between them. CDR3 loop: CASSESSRSYEQYF. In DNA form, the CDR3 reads TGTGCCAGCAGTGAATCCTCTCGGTCCTACGAGCAGTACTTC.

The CDR3 here is CSARDWAGSTDTQYF. The CDR3 bases are TGCAGTGCTAGAGATTGGGCAGGGAGCACAGATACGCAGTATTTT. The chain joins TRBV20-1 to TRBJ2-3, with a tentative D call TRBD1 (5 bases). The germline V and J ends were trimmed by 0 bases and 0 bases, with 10 bases remaining between them. The germline CDR1 and CDR2 sequences are DFQATT and SNEGSKA (reference sequence). The CDR3 has 15 residues.

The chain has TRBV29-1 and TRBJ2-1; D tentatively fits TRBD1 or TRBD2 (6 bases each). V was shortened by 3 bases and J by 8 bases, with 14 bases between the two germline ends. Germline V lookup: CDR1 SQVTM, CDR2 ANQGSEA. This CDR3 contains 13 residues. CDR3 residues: CSVDWGALDEQFF. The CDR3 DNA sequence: TGCAGCGTTGATTGGGGGGCCCTGGATGAGCAGTTCTTC.

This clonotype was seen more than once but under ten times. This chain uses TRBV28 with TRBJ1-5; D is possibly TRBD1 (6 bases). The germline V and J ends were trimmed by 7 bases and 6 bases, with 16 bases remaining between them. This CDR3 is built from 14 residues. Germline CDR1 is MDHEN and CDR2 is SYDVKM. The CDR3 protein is CASNRPGEGQPQHF. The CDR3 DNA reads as TGTGCCAGCAACCGCCCAGGGGAGGGTCAGCCCCAGCATTTT.

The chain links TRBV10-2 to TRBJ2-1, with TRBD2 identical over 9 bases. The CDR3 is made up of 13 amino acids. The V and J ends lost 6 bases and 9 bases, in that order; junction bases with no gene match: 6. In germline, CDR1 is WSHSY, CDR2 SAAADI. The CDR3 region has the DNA TGCGCCAGCAGGGGACTAGCTCAGGGTGAGCAGTTCTTC. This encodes CASRGLAQGEQFF.

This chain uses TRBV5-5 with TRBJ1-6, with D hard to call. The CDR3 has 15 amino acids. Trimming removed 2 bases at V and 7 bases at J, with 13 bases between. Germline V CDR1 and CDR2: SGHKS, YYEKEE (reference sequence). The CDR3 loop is CASSFVTSQNSPLHF. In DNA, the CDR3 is TGTGCCAGCAGCTTCGTGACATCCCAGAATTCACCCCTCCACTTT.

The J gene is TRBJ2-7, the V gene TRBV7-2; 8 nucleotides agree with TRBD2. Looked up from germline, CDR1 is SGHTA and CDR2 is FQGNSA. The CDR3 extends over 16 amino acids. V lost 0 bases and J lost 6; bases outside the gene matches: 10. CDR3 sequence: CASSLAGTSGASEQYF. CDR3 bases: TGTGCCAGCAGCTTAGCCGGGACTAGTGGGGCCTCCGAGCAGTACTTC.

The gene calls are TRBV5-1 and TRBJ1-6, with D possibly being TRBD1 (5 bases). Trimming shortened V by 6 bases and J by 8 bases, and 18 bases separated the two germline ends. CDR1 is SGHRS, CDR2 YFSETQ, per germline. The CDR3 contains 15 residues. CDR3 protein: CASTQRGSSDSPLHF. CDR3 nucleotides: TGCGCCAGCACGCAAAGGGGCAGCAGCGATTCACCCCTCCACTTT.

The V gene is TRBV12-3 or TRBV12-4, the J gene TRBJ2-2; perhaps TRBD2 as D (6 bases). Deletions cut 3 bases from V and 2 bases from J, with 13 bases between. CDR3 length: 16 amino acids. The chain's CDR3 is CASSFFGGRNTGELFF. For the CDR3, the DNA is TGTGCCAGCAGTTTTTTCGGAGGGCGAAACACCGGGGAGCTGTTTTTT.

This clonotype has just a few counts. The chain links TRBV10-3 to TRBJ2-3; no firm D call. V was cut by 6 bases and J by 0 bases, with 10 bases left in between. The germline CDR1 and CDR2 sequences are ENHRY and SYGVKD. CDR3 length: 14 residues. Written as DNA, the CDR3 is TGTGCCATCAGGGACGACGATAGCACAGATACGCAGTATTTT. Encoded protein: CAIRDDDSTDTQYF.

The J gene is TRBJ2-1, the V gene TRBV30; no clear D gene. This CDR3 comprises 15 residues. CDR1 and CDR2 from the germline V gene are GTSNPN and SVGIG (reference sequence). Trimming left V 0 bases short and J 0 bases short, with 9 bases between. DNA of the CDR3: TGTGCCTGGAGTGTACGGCCAAGCTCCTACAATGAGCAGTTCTTC. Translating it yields CAWSVRPSSYNEQFF.

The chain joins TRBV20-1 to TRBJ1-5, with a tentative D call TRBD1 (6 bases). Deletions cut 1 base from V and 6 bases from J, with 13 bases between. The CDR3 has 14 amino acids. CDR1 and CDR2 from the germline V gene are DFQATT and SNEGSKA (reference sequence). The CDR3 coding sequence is TGCAGTGCTAGAGCAGCGGAGGGGGGTCAGCCCCAGCATTTT. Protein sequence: CSARAAEGGQPQHF.

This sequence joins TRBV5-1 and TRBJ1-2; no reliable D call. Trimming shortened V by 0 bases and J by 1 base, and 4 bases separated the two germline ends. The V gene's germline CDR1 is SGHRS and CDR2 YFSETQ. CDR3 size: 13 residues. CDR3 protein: CASSLGVNYGYTF. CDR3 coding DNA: TGCGCCAGCAGCTTGGGAGTTAACTATGGCTACACCTTC.

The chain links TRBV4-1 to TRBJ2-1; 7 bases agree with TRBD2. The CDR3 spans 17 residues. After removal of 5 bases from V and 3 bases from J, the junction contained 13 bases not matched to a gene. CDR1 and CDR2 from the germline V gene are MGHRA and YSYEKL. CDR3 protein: CASSSPFGGWIYNEQFF. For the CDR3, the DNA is TGCGCCAGCAGCTCACCTTTCGGGGGGTGGATCTACAATGAGCAGTTCTTC.

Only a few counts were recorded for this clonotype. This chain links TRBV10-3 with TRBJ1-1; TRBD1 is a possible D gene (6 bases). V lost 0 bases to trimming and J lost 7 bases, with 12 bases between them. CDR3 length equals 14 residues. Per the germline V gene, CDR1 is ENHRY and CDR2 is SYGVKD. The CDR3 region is CAISESGHWDEAFF. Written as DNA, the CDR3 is TGTGCCATCAGTGAGTCGGGACATTGGGATGAAGCTTTCTTT.